A selection of T cell receptor beta chains follows, all from one sample in a study of blood T cell repertoires in COVID-19. Using immunoSEQ multiplex PCR, the repertoire was profiled, and TCRdb retains in-frame clones only, with some absent. The sample contains roughly 130,000 clones, around 89% of which appear only once. Specimen: peripheral blood. The receptors come from a human donor with COVID-19, enrolled during active disease. The donor label of this sample is uncertain. The CDR3 runs from the conserved cysteine through the conserved F or W. The order of the fields is clone size, D gene, V gene, J gene, CDR3 protein, CDR3 DNA. The D gene is left open where the match is weak. Only some rows state a clone size, as once, few, many or a class for expanded clones.

NA	NA	TRBV18	TRBJ1-3	CASWRVSGNTIYF	TGTGCCAGCTGGAGGGTTTCAGGAAACACCATATATTTT
NA	NA	TRBV5-1	TRBJ1-2	CASSRPREASGYTF	TGCGCCAGCAGCCGACCCAGGGAGGCGAGCGGCTACACCTTC
few	NA	TRBV25-1	TRBJ1-5	CASSEQGGNQPQHF	TGTGCCAGCAGTGAACAGGGAGGGAATCAGCCCCAGCATTTT
NA	NA	TRBV5-4	TRBJ2-3	CASSLAGTDTQYF	TGTGCCAGCAGCTTGGCCGGGACAGATACGCAGTATTTT
few	TRBD2	TRBV6-5	TRBJ2-7	CASSWRGVPDEQYF	TGTGCCAGCAGCTGGCGGGGGGTCCCCGACGAGCAGTACTTC
NA	NA	TRBV6-5	TRBJ1-6	CASSSRPNNSPLHF	TGTGCCAGCAGTTCTAGGCCTAATAATTCACCCCTCCACTTT
few	NA	TRBV14	TRBJ2-6	CASSPLFNSYGANVLTF	TGTGCCAGCAGCCCCTTATTTAACAGTTACGGGGCCAACGTCCTGACTTTC
NA	NA	TRBV19	TRBJ2-2	CASSRTLVTGELFF	TGTGCCAGTAGTAGAACTCTCGTCACCGGGGAGCTGTTTTTT
NA	NA	TRBV13	TRBJ2-7	CASSLSRNEQYF	TGTGCCAGCAGCTTAAGTAGAAACGAGCAGTACTTC
NA	NA	TRBV9	TRBJ2-7	CASSVNPGDSYEQYF	TGTGCCAGCAGCGTAAATCCAGGGGACTCCTACGAGCAGTACTTC
NA	NA	TRBV4-1	TRBJ1-4	CASSQRGEGSVREKLFF	TGCGCCAGCAGCCAGCGGGGGGAAGGATCTGTACGTGAAAAACTGTTTTTT
NA	TRBD1	TRBV6-2/TRBV6-3	TRBJ2-7	CASSYGQGVREQYF	TGTGCCAGCAGTTACGGGCAGGGGGTAAGGGAGCAGTACTTC